Following are 22 T cell receptor beta chains from one sample sequenced in a study of cytomegalovirus exposure and HLA in healthy donors. 60 Vbeta and 13 Jbeta primers were used in PCR. Clones were sequenced by immunoSEQ multiplex PCR, and TCRdb holds only the in-frame ones, with some missing. The sample has under 200,000 clones; roughly 85% are singletons. Material: PBMCs. These receptors were collected from a woman between 18 and 30 years old in good health and CMV-seronegative.

The chain has TRBV7-6 and TRBJ1-2; TRBD1 matches 9 bases. V shed 0 bases, J shed 8 bases, and the junction held 1 base outside the gene matches. The germline V gene encodes CDR1 SGHVS and CDR2 FNYEAQ. The CDR3 contains 13 residues. This CDR3 reads CASSLAQGAGYTF. The DNA of the CDR3 is TGTGCCAGCAGCTTAGCACAGGGGGCAGGCTACACCTTC.

The chain couples TRBV28 to TRBJ2-1; D may be TRBD2 (6 bases). The germline gives CDR1 MDHEN, CDR2 SYDVKM. Between the trimmed V and J ends, which lost 7 bases and 5 bases, there was a span of 24 bases. The CDR3 covers 17 residues. The CDR3 loop is CASIGEAGPESHNEQFF. The CDR3 DNA reads as TGTGCCAGCATCGGAGAAGCGGGCCCAGAGTCCCACAATGAGCAGTTCTTC.

The chain recombines TRBV13 with TRBJ2-2, with D hard to call. The germline V and J ends were trimmed by 8 bases and 5 bases, with 6 bases remaining between them. Germline V CDR1 and CDR2: PRHDT, FYEKMQ (reference sequence). This CDR3 spans 11 amino acids. The CDR3 protein is CASAETGELFF. The CDR3, as DNA: TGTGCCAGCGCCGAGACCGGGGAGCTGTTTTTT.

This sequence joins TRBV9 and TRBJ2-5; 16 bases are shared with TRBD2. In germline, CDR1 is SGDLS, CDR2 YYNGEE. V shed 3 bases, J shed 4 bases, and the junction held 12 bases outside the gene matches. This CDR3 region has 19 residues. The CDR3 protein is CASSALPGLAGGLGETQYF. CDR3 bases: TGTGCCAGCAGCGCTCTCCCGGGACTAGCGGGAGGGTTGGGAGAGACCCAGTACTTC.

This chain connects TRBV19 to TRBJ2-6; D may be TRBD1 (6 bases). CDR1 and CDR2 from the germline V gene are LNHDA and SQIVND (reference sequence). CDR3 length: 19 residues. V lost 4 bases, J lost 4 bases, and 23 bases lay in between. CDR3 nucleotide sequence: TGTGCCAGTAGTAGTAACCGGGACACCGCCGTTTCGGGGGCCAACGTCCTGACTTTC. Amino acids: CASSSNRDTAVSGANVLTF.

This sequence joins TRBV27 and TRBJ1-3; TRBD1 aligns across 11 bases. Germline CDR1 and CDR2: MNHEY and SMNVEV (reference sequence). The ends lost 5 bases at V and 9 bases at J; junction bases unmatched: 12. The CDR3 totals 16 residues. The CDR3 protein is CASSSSRDRGFGTIYF. The CDR3 bases are TGTGCCAGCAGTAGCTCCCGGGACAGGGGGTTTGGCACCATATATTTT.

The rearrangement uses TRBV6-6 and TRBJ1-2, with 7 bases lining up with TRBD1. The CDR3 is 11 amino acids. The V and J ends lost 6 bases and 7 bases, in that order; junction bases with no gene match: 2. In germline, CDR1 is MNHNY, CDR2 SVGAGI (reference sequence). The CDR3 bases are TGTGCCAGCAGAAGACAGGGTGGCTACACCTTC. This gives the protein CASRRQGGYTF.

V gene TRBV6-5 combines with J gene TRBJ2-2; D unclear. Trimming left V 0 bases short and J 3 bases short, with 5 bases between. Germline loops: CDR1 MNHEY, CDR2 SVGAGI. This CDR3 contains 14 residues. The CDR3 bases are TGTGCCAGCAGTTACTCGGGCTACACCGGGGAGCTGTTTTTT. Its protein product is CASSYSGYTGELFF.

A word on this clone: The identical CDR3 is also encoded by other nucleotide sequences in the sample. V usage is TRBV30 and J usage is TRBJ1-3; D not resolved. Germline V gene data show CDR1 as GTSNPN and CDR2 as SVGIG (reference sequence). The V and J ends lost 5 bases and 0 bases respectively, with 5 bases between them. This CDR3 region has 12 residues. In DNA form, the CDR3 reads TGTGCCTGGTCTCCCTCTGGAAACACCATATATTTT. Protein: CAWSPSGNTIYF.

V and J are TRBV29-1 and TRBJ2-1; D not resolved. There are 11 residues in the CDR3. Germline V gene data show CDR1 as SQVTM and CDR2 as ANQGSEA. The V and J ends lost 6 bases and 7 bases respectively, with 10 bases between them. CDR3 protein: CSVEFENEQFF. The CDR3 DNA sequence: TGCAGCGTAGAGTTCGAAAATGAGCAGTTCTTC.

This chain connects TRBV28 to TRBJ2-7; TRBD1 is a possible D gene (5 bases). Per the germline V gene, CDR1 is MDHEN and CDR2 is SYDVKM. V was trimmed by 6 bases and J by 3 bases, leaving 21 bases between them. The CDR3 contains 16 residues. CDR3 coding DNA: TGTGCCAGCAGCACCACTAAGGGGTCCAGATTCTACGAGCAGTACTTC. This translates into CASSTTKGSRFYEQYF. Variable domain in full (rest from reference TRBV28 and TRBJ2-7): DVKVTQSSRYLVKRTGEKVFLECVQDMDHENMFWYRQDPGLGLRLIYFSYDVKMKEKGDIPEGYSVSREKKERFSLILESASTNQTSMYLCASSTTKGSRFYEQYFGPGTRLTVT.

The V call is TRBV25-1, the J call TRBJ1-2; weak D call: TRBD1 (5 bases). V gave up 3 bases and J gave up 8 bases, with 13 bases separating them. Germline V gene lookup returns CDR1 MGHDK and CDR2 SYGVNS. CDR3 size: 13 residues. CDR3: CASSDTYWGGYTF. The CDR3 region has the DNA TGTGCCAGCAGTGATACCTATTGGGGCGGCTACACCTTC.

This rearrangement joins TRBV2 to TRBJ1-4; 7 positions match TRBD1. This CDR3 spans 14 amino acids. Germline loops: CDR1 SNHLY, CDR2 FYNNEI. J lost 7 bases, V lost 6 bases, and 8 bases had no gene match. CDR3 residues: CASRIQGLGEKLFF. The CDR3 region has the DNA TGTGCCAGCAGAATACAGGGGTTGGGTGAAAAACTGTTTTTT. The variable domain in full, with the rest retrieved from reference TRBV2 and TRBJ1-4, is EPEVTQTPSHQVTQMGQEVILRCVPISNHLYFYWYRQILGQKVEFLVSFYNNEISEKSEIFDDQFSVERPDGSNFTLKIRSTKLEDSAMYFCASRIQGLGEKLFFGSGTQLSVL.

This rearrangement joins TRBV10-1 to TRBJ2-7, with 8 positions matching TRBD1. Germline CDR1 reads WNHNN; CDR2 reads SYGVQD (reference sequence). The V segment lost 8 bases and the J segment 0 bases; nucleotides outside the gene matches: 6. The CDR3 consists of 14 residues. The chain's CDR3 is CASSSGGSSYEQYF. The DNA of the CDR3 is TGCGCCAGCTCTTCAGGGGGCAGCTCCTACGAGCAGTACTTC.

The V call is TRBV7-2, the J call TRBJ1-1, with 9 bases fitting TRBD1. Germline lookup yields CDR1 SGHTA and CDR2 FQGNSA. The CDR3 runs to 19 residues. V was pared by 4 bases and J by 1 base, with 16 bases of the junction left unmatched. The CDR3 loop is CASSSQMPYRGRENTEAFF. For the CDR3, the DNA is TGTGCCAGCAGCTCCCAAATGCCTTACAGGGGGCGCGAGAACACTGAAGCTTTCTTT.

This clone showed up just once. The rearrangement joins TRBV5-1 to TRBJ2-2, with 8 bases aligning to TRBD2. CDR3 length: 16 residues. The ends lost 4 bases at V and 2 bases at J; junction bases unmatched: 7. The V gene's germline CDR1 is SGHRS and CDR2 YFSETQ. CDR3 residues: CASSTGGGLNTGELFF. As DNA, the CDR3 is TGCGCCAGCAGCACCGGGGGGGGACTAAACACCGGGGAGCTGTTTTTT.

This clone was seen only a few times. The chain carries TRBV19 and TRBJ1-4; 9 nucleotides align to TRBD1. V shed 8 bases and J 5 bases; nucleotides not matched to a gene: 9. Germline-derived CDR1 and CDR2 are LNHDA and SQIVND (reference sequence). This CDR3 is built from 15 residues. CDR3 in amino acids: CASGSTGGPNEKLFF. The CDR3 nucleotides are TGTGCCAGTGGGTCCACAGGGGGCCCGAATGAAAAACTGTTTTTT.

This chain links TRBV30 with TRBJ2-1; 9 bases line up with TRBD2. CDR1 GTSNPN and CDR2 SVGIG come from the germline V gene (reference sequence). The J segment lost 0 bases and the V segment lost 4 bases, leaving 1 base of the junction unmatched. The CDR3 extends over 14 amino acids. The chain's CDR3 is CAWNSGSSYNEQFF. DNA for the CDR3: TGTGCCTGGAATAGCGGGAGCTCCTACAATGAGCAGTTCTTC.

V usage is TRBV13 and J usage is TRBJ1-2; 9 nucleotides agree with TRBD1. Trimming removed 5 bases from V and 6 bases from J; junction bases left unmatched: 10. This CDR3 spans 15 amino acids. Looked up from germline, CDR1 is PRHDT and CDR2 is FYEKMQ (reference sequence). CDR3 in amino acids: CASSPWTGVSNGYTF. Written as DNA, the CDR3 is TGTGCCAGCAGCCCATGGACAGGGGTAAGCAATGGCTACACCTTC.

The CDR3 DNA reads TGTGCCAGCAGCTTGGTAGTGCTTTTTTATGGCTACACCTTC. It encodes CASSLVVLFYGYTF. The chain recombines TRBV5-8 with TRBJ1-2, with D hard to call. Germline V gene data show CDR1 as SGHTS and CDR2 as YDEGEE. V shed 0 bases and J shed 5 bases, with 11 bases lying between them. The CDR3 is 14 amino acids.

The J gene is TRBJ2-3, the V gene TRBV19; tentative D call: TRBD2 (6 bases). Trimming removed 7 bases at V and 0 bases at J, with 17 bases between. The CDR3 is 16 residues long. CDR1 LNHDA and CDR2 SQIVND come from the germline V gene (reference sequence). The CDR3 DNA sequence: TGTGCCAGTAAGGGTATCCGGGCGGGGAGCACAGATACGCAGTATTTT. The encoded protein is CASKGIRAGSTDTQYF.

The chain links TRBV5-4 to TRBJ2-1; D possibly corresponds to TRBD2 (7 bases). The germline V and J ends were trimmed by 5 bases and 6 bases, with 24 bases remaining between them. CDR1 and CDR2 from the germline V gene are SGHNT and YYREEE (reference sequence). This CDR3 has 17 residues. CDR3 region: CASSLMDRGAGSNEQFF. The CDR3 nucleotides read TGTGCCAGCAGTTTAATGGACCGGGGGGCCGGATCCAATGAGCAGTTCTTC. The variable domain in full, completed from reference TRBV5-4 and TRBJ2-1, reads ETGVTQSPTHLIKTRGQQVTLRCSSQSGHNTVSWYQQALGQGPQFIFQYYREEENGRGNFPPRFSGLQFPNYSSELNVNALELDDSALYLCASSLMDRGAGSNEQFFGPGTRLTVL.